Here is one T cell receptor beta chain with its context. The antigen is not known. The PCR was carried out with 60 Vbeta primers and 13 Jbeta primers. Sequencing used immunoSEQ multiplex PCR; TCRdb keeps in-frame clones, though not all of them. The sample lists 160,000 or so clones; about four fifths were seen once. These data are taken from a study of cytomegalovirus exposure and HLA in healthy donors. Study-wide points: Cytomegalovirus association was listed for 164 TCR beta chains. Most subjects' HLA-A and HLA-B alleles were reportedly predicted from TCR beta sequences. Clonal expansion was found to be greater in HLA-associated TCR beta chains than in equally common others in a later analysis.

There are 14 residues in the CDR3. V lost 6 bases and J 8 bases, leaving 19 bases between the germline ends. Germline CDR1 and CDR2: LNHDA and SQIVND (reference sequence). The chain has TRBV19 and TRBJ1-2, with D unclear. The receptor's source is a man under 40 in good health and CMV-seronegative. Sequencing was done on a sample of PBMCs. The CDR3 sequence is CASRTRGDEGGYTF. In nucleotides, the CDR3 is TGTGCCAGTAGAACCCGGGGAGACGAAGGGGGCTACACCTTC. The full variable domain, in which reference TRBV19 and TRBJ1-2 provide the parts outside the CDR3, is DGGITQSPKYLFRKEGQNVTLSCEQNLNHDAMYWYRQDPGQGLRLIYYSQIVNDFQKGDIAEGYSVSREKKESFPLTVTSAQKNPTAFYLCASRTRGDEGGYTFGSGTRLTVV.